Judged by abundance, the clone carrying this T cell receptor gamma chain is medium-sized. The antigen is unknown. The CDR3 loop spans 13 amino acids. The V segment lost 4 bases and the J segment 0 bases; nucleotides outside the gene matches: 3. CDR1 and CDR2 from the germline V gene are GITISATS and ISYDGTV (reference sequence). The data originate from a study of γδ T cells in repeated Plasmodium falciparum infection. For the study at large: Malaria-naive adults were infected with P. falciparum NF54 four times over roughly 640 days. Each infection was followed by sampling at 21 days, plus baseline and some pre-infection draws. Points from the study as a whole: Vgamma9/Vdelta2+ repertoires stayed stably polyclonal over time and infection. In Vdelta2-negative, largely Vdelta1+, gammadelta repertoires, repeated controlled infections appeared to drive clonal selection waves.

Vgamma9/Vdelta2+ and Vdelta2-negative gammadelta T cells were flow-sorted from PBMC for bulk sequencing. TCRdb re-called the multiplex PCR reads using CATT. Here the sample spans 28,000 or so gamma-chain clones, over 1.1% being singletons. The sequenced material came from gamma-delta T cells from blood. V usage is TRGV9 and J usage is TRGJ1 or TRGJ2. This clonotype originated in a pool of human donors (malaria-infected and uninfected, not separated). This CDR3 is CALWDPNYYKKLF. As DNA, the CDR3 is TGTGCCTTGTGGGATCCGAATTATTATAAGAAACTCTTT.